This is a list of T cell receptor beta chains from one sample in a study of neurological immune-mediated disorders. TCRdb recomputed calls from the 5' RACE reads with MiXCR, one row per CDR3 protein. The sample contains more than 9,000 distinct CDR3 sequences, roughly 20% of which appear only once. Sequenced input: CD8+ T cells from blood. Receptors were obtained from a woman in her fifties or sixties with HTLV-1-associated myelopathy (HAM/TSP). Both conserved end residues are part of each CDR3. The order of the fields is D gene, J gene, V gene, clone size, CDR3 DNA, CDR3 protein. The D gene is left open where the match is weak. Expanded clones get a size class; other rows say once, few or many, or leave the size out.

.	TRBJ2-7	TRBV20-1	many	TGCAGTGTGCCGGGGACATTACTATCTTACGAGCAGTACTTC	CSVPGTLLSYEQYF
.	TRBJ2-7	TRBV7-8	.	TGTGCCAGCAGCTTATCAGCCGCCCAGGGTCGGGGCGAGCAGTACTTC	CASSLSAAQGRGEQYF
.	TRBJ2-3	TRBV6-5	many	TGTGCCAGCAGTTACTCGAGTCCCACAGATACGCAGTATTTT	CASSYSSPTDTQYF
TRBD1	TRBJ1-4	TRBV18	many	TGTGCCAGCTCCCCTCGGGACAGAGCTAATGAAAAACTGTTTTTT	CASSPRDRANEKLFF
TRBD1	TRBJ1-2	TRBV5-1	many	TGCGCCAGCAGCTCTGGGACAGGGGGGGACTATGGCTACACCTTC	CASSSGTGGDYGYTF
TRBD2	TRBJ2-1	TRBV12-5	.	TGTGCTAGTGGTTTTGATAGCGGGGGGCCTTACATTGAGCAGTTCTTC	CASGFDSGGPYIEQFF
.	TRBJ1-5	TRBV16	.	TGTGTCAGCAGCCCAGGCAGTCATCAGCCCAAGCATTTT	CVSSPGSHQPKHF
TRBD2	TRBJ2-3	TRBV3-1	many	TGTGCCAGCAGCCAAGATCGACTAGCCTCGGATACGCAGTATTTT	CASSQDRLASDTQYF
TRBD2	TRBJ2-7	TRBV20-1	.	TGCAGTGCTGGCCTCGGGGGGGGCCACGAGCAGTACTTC	CSAGLGGGHEQYF
.	TRBJ2-7	TRBV12-3/TRBV12-4	many	TGTGCCAGCAGCCCTGGGCCAGCCTACGAGCAGTACTTC	CASSPGPAYEQYF